The rows below give T cell receptor beta chains drawn from one sample of a study of T cell repertoires in cytomegalovirus infection. TCRdb called the reads again in MiXCR, with one record for every CDR3 protein. The table has about 500,000 distinct CDR3 sequences, 30% to 40% seen once; the top ten hold around a sixth. These receptors have no known antigen. The sequenced sample was cultured PBMCs, obtained from culture after CMV antigen stimulation. These receptors all come from a human donor in good health (CMV status not recorded). Some clones in this sample may be carry-over from other donors' samples. Both conserved end residues are trimmed from each CDR3. The order of the fields is V gene, CDR3 protein.

v_gene: TRBV14
CDR3aa: ASSQRTGDGYT

v_gene: TRBV4-1
CDR3aa: ASSQDEGAGANVLT

v_gene: TRBV7-2
CDR3aa: ASSLVPSDNQPQH

v_gene: TRBV6-2/TRBV6-3
CDR3aa: ASSRPGRGYEQY

v_gene: TRBV7-2
CDR3aa: ASSLGQGAYEQY

v_gene: TRBV7-8
CDR3aa: ASTRTGTGSYEQY

v_gene: TRBV7-2
CDR3aa: ASSLGPRLGGTEAF

v_gene: TRBV5-1
CDR3aa: ASSWGAPRSEQF

v_gene: TRBV27
CDR3aa: ASRPFGNQPQH

v_gene: TRBV29-1
CDR3aa: SVEHQGVYGYT

v_gene: TRBV7-6
CDR3aa: ASSLEDGTMGYT

v_gene: TRBV7-3
CDR3aa: ASSLNPLGGNDGELF

v_gene: TRBV7-2
CDR3aa: ASSNRQNTEAF

v_gene: TRBV7-2
CDR3aa: ASSLGRTEAF

v_gene: TRBV7-2
CDR3aa: ASSPPGGWSPLH

v_gene: TRBV7-2
CDR3aa: ASSLARSNQPQH

v_gene: TRBV7-2
CDR3aa: ASSLRGAVLRTSTDTQY

v_gene: TRBV19
CDR3aa: ASSSLPREGSGYT

v_gene: TRBV4-3
CDR3aa: ASSQETGPSTDTQY

v_gene: TRBV6-5
CDR3aa: ASRSLAGEQF

v_gene: TRBV7-2
CDR3aa: ASMQASNQPQH

v_gene: TRBV6-6
CDR3aa: ASSYEGGHGYT

v_gene: TRBV4-2
CDR3aa: ASSQGLVSDTQY

v_gene: TRBV6-6
CDR3aa: ASSEGPYYGYT

v_gene: TRBV11-3
CDR3aa: ASSATQGTEAF

v_gene: TRBV29-1
CDR3aa: SARGTGIQETQY

v_gene: TRBV29-1
CDR3aa: SVAVAVSTGELF

v_gene: TRBV10-3
CDR3aa: AISEGQGLEQY

v_gene: TRBV4-1
CDR3aa: ASSPGWGAF

v_gene: TRBV7-2
CDR3aa: ASSLEGGQPQH

v_gene: TRBV19
CDR3aa: ASSMRRGANSGNTIY

v_gene: TRBV28
CDR3aa: ASRRDKYSNQPQH

v_gene: TRBV18
CDR3aa: ASSPPTIRDTQY